The 24 T cell receptor beta chains below come from one sample, sequenced in a study of blood T cells in healthy people across ages. It was with a sample-barcoded 5' primer and a J-beta primer mix that a second PCR of roughly 7 to 12 cycles was run. Via MiXCR, TCRdb re-called the 5' RACE reads, giving one row per CDR3 protein. The top ten clones hold 22% of a sample with 600,000 to 1,000,000 distinct CDR3 sequences, over 45% of them seen once. What was sequenced was blood. The receptors were gathered from a man aged 25-45 years in good health.

The chain is built from TRBV5-1 and TRBJ2-7, with a weak D call TRBD2 (6 bases). Trimming removed 4 bases at V and 4 bases at J, with 12 bases between. This CDR3 region has 13 residues. Germline V gives CDR1 SGHRS, CDR2 YFSETQ. The CDR3 coding sequence is TGCGCCAGCAGCCCCGGGGAGGTATACGAGCAGTACTTC. The encoded protein is CASSPGEVYEQYF. Full variable domain (missing parts from reference TRBV5-1 and TRBJ2-7): KAGVTQTPRYLIKTRGQQVTLSCSPISGHRSVSWYQQTPGQGLQFLFEYFSETQRNKGNFPGRFSGRQFSNSRSEMNVSTLELGDSALYLCASSPGEVYEQYFGPGTRLTVT.

This sequence joins TRBV15 and TRBJ2-5; D is uncertain. The CDR3 is 15 amino acids. Trimming stripped 0 bases from V and 5 bases from J, with 13 bases between. Germline lookup yields CDR1 LNHNV and CDR2 YYDKDF (reference sequence). CDR3 in amino acids: CATSRDPGRGETQYF. CDR3 nucleotides: TGTGCCACCAGCAGAGATCCCGGCCGTGGGGAGACCCAGTACTTC.

The gene calls are TRBV20-1 and TRBJ2-3; TRBD2 matches 16 bases. The V and J ends lost 6 bases and 2 bases, in that order; junction bases with no gene match: 8. The CDR3 extends over 17 amino acids. The V gene's germline CDR1 is DFQATT and CDR2 SNEGSKA (reference sequence). CDR3 residues: CSAPGLAGGGVTDTQYF. CDR3 nucleotides: TGCAGTGCCCCGGGACTAGCGGGAGGGGGGGTCACAGATACGCAGTATTTT.

The J gene is TRBJ1-1, the V gene TRBV29-1; 8 nucleotides agree with TRBD1. Looked up from germline, CDR1 is SQVTM and CDR2 is ANQGSEA. This CDR3 contains 12 residues. V trimming: 1 base; J trimming: 8 bases; junction bases outside the gene matches: 3. Here the CDR3 reads CSVEGQGPEAFF. For the CDR3, the DNA is TGCAGCGTTGAAGGACAGGGGCCCGAAGCTTTCTTT.

The V gene is TRBV20-1, the J gene TRBJ2-1; D not resolved. This CDR3 is 14 amino acids long. Trimming pared 2 bases from V and 10 bases from J, leaving 18 bases between. CDR1 is DFQATT and CDR2 is SNEGSKA in the germline V gene (reference sequence). As DNA, the CDR3 is TGCAGTGCTAGACGATTGGGTACGGTGGGAGAGCAGTTCTTC. Its translation: CSARRLGTVGEQFF.

This clonotype was observed a handful of times. The germline gene is not matched at one end of the junction; a read error may be the cause. V and J are TRBV11-2 and TRBJ2-5; D is uncertain. The CDR3 is 13 amino acids. Germline CDR1 and CDR2: SGHAT and FQNNGV. The CDR3 DNA reads as TGTGCCAGCAGCGTAGAGAACTGGGGGACCCAGTACTTC. This codes for CASSVENWGTQYF.

The V gene is TRBV5-1, the J gene TRBJ2-5; D is uncertain. V was shortened by 4 bases and J by 3 bases, with 16 bases between the two germline ends. Germline V gene lookup returns CDR1 SGHRS and CDR2 YFSETQ. CDR3 size: 15 residues. The CDR3 region is CASSLGVGSEETQYF. CDR3 DNA: TGCGCCAGCAGCCTTGGGGTGGGATCGGAAGAGACCCAGTACTTC.

The genes are TRBV29-1 and TRBJ1-1; possible D gene TRBD1, 6 bases. This CDR3 is built from 13 residues. The V gene's germline CDR1 is SQVTM and CDR2 ANQGSEA. V was trimmed by 7 bases and J by 6 bases, leaving 18 bases between them. CDR3 sequence: CSGRGGGRAEAFF. The CDR3 DNA is TGCAGCGGACGGGGAGGGGGTAGGGCTGAAGCTTTCTTT.

This clonotype was seen a handful of times. The rearrangement links TRBV27 to TRBJ2-7; D perhaps matches TRBD1 (6 bases). Germline CDR1 reads MNHEY; CDR2 reads SMNVEV (reference sequence). Trimming removed 5 bases at V and 5 bases at J, with 16 bases between. The CDR3 is 14 amino acids. The chain's CDR3 is CASSPTGTNHEQYF. The CDR3 bases are TGTGCCAGCAGTCCTACAGGGACAAACCACGAGCAGTACTTC.

Points on this clonotype: A read error may account for a junction end that differs from germline. The genes are TRBV4-2 and TRBJ1-4; D unresolved. The CDR3 has 16 residues. Germline CDR1 reads LGHNA; CDR2 reads YNFKEQ. CDR3 region: CANSQASTATNEKLFF. In DNA form, the CDR3 reads TGTGCCAACAGCCAGGCTTCCACGGCAACTAATGAAAAACTGTTTTTT.

This clonotype showed up just a few times. The J gene is TRBJ2-7, the V gene TRBV29-1; D is unresolved. The CDR3 covers 12 residues. Germline CDR1 and CDR2: SQVTM and ANQGSEA. V dropped 2 bases and J dropped 6 bases, with 11 bases sitting between them. The CDR3 reads CSVELGSTEQYF. In nucleotides, the CDR3 is TGCAGCGTTGAACTCGGCAGTACCGAGCAGTACTTC.

The rearrangement links TRBV20-1 to TRBJ2-4; D is unclear. The last part of the DNA fits TRBJ2-7 better; the J call may be wrong. CDR3 length: 14 residues. Germline lookup yields CDR1 DFQATT and CDR2 SNEGSKA (reference sequence). The CDR3 DNA sequence: TGCAGTGCTAGCCGCCCAGCGTCAACCTACGAGCAGTACTTC. It codes for CSASRPASTYEQYF.

The rearrangement joins TRBV7-2 to TRBJ2-5, with TRBD2 matching over 8 bases. The CDR3 extends over 15 amino acids. J was trimmed by 5 bases and V by 4 bases; bases with no gene match: 9. Germline V CDR1 and CDR2: SGHTA, FQGNSA. The CDR3 region is CASSSEVAGYETQYF. Here the CDR3 DNA reads TGTGCCAGCAGCTCAGAGGTAGCGGGATACGAGACCCAGTACTTC. Drawing the rest from reference TRBV7-2 and TRBJ2-5, the complete variable domain is GAGVSQSPSNKVTEKGKDVELRCDPISGHTALYWYRQSLGQGLEFLIYFQGNSAPDKSGLPSDRFSAERTGGSVSTLTIQRTQQEDSAVYLCASSSEVAGYETQYFGPGTRLLVL.

The genes are TRBV7-6 and TRBJ1-4, with TRBD1 matching over 9 bases. Germline values: CDR1 SGHVS, CDR2 FNYEAQ. J lost 7 bases, V lost 5 bases, and 14 bases had no gene match. The CDR3 contains 17 residues. CDR3 DNA: TGTGCCAGCAGCCAAAGAACAGGGGGCGCCTTACGTGAAAAACTGTTTTTT. Translating it yields CASSQRTGGALREKLFF.

The chain employs TRBV28 and TRBJ1-2; D unresolved. V lost 5 bases to trimming and J lost 2 bases, with 6 bases between them. In germline, CDR1 is MDHEN, CDR2 SYDVKM. This CDR3 region has 12 residues. The CDR3 region is CASSPENYGYTF. The DNA of the CDR3 is TGTGCCAGCAGTCCCGAGAACTATGGCTACACCTTC.

The genes are TRBV7-9 and TRBJ2-7, with a possible D match to TRBD1 (5 bases). Germline V lookup: CDR1 SEHNR, CDR2 FQNEAQ (reference sequence). The germline V and J ends were trimmed by 4 bases and 0 bases, with 16 bases remaining between them. The CDR3 length is 16 residues. CDR3 DNA: TGTGCCAGCAGCTCCCAGGCAGGGTTCAGCTCCTACGAGCAGTACTTC. This sequence encodes CASSSQAGFSSYEQYF.

The J gene is TRBJ1-1, the V gene TRBV6-5; 9 bases map to TRBD1. The ends lost 7 bases at V and 5 bases at J; junction bases unmatched: 8. CDR3 size: 14 residues. From germline, CDR1 is MNHEY and CDR2 SVGAGI. In DNA form, the CDR3 reads TGTGCCAGCACTCTAGACAGGGGGAGAACTGAAGCTTTCTTT. Translating it yields CASTLDRGRTEAFF.

The chain links TRBV30 to TRBJ2-3; maybe TRBD2 (7 bases). Germline CDR1 and CDR2: GTSNPN and SVGIG (reference sequence). Trimming pared 8 bases from V and 6 bases from J, leaving 21 bases between. CDR3 length: 14 residues. The CDR3 DNA reads as TGTGCCCACCGAAGGGGGGGGGCGATTGATACGCAGTATTTT. Amino acids: CAHRRGGAIDTQYF.

This clonotype was seen a handful of times. This chain links TRBV9 with TRBJ2-5; 14 nucleotides match TRBD2. This CDR3 has 18 amino acids. Trimming took 4 bases from V and 4 from J; bases not matched to a gene: 12. The germline V gene has CDR1 SGDLS and CDR2 YYNGEE. The DNA for the CDR3 is TGTGCCAGCAGCTCTCCGGGACTAGCGGGAGTGGGTCGAGAGACCCAGTACTTC. This codes for CASSSPGLAGVGRETQYF.

This clonotype was detected once. V usage is TRBV11-2 and J usage is TRBJ2-4, with a tentative D call TRBD2 (5 bases). Germline values: CDR1 SGHAT, CDR2 FQNNGV. The CDR3 extends over 14 amino acids. V shed 3 bases and J shed 6 bases, with 12 bases lying between them. CDR3 loop: CASSFTPGSNIQYF. The CDR3, as DNA: TGTGCCAGCAGCTTTACGCCGGGATCAAACATTCAGTACTTC.

The rearrangement joins TRBV7-2 to TRBJ2-5; 12 bases align to TRBD2. The CDR3 is 17 residues long. Germline V gene sequence: CDR1 SGHTA, CDR2 FQGNSA. J lost 3 bases, V lost 1 base, and 6 bases had no gene match. The CDR3, as DNA: TGTGCCAGCAGCTTAGTGTGGACTAGCGGGGCAAAAGAGACCCAGTACTTC. Translated: CASSLVWTSGAKETQYF. Using reference TRBV7-2 and TRBJ2-5 for the parts outside the CDR3, the full variable domain is GAGVSQSPSNKVTEKGKDVELRCDPISGHTALYWYRQSLGQGLEFLIYFQGNSAPDKSGLPSDRFSAERTGGSVSTLTIQRTQQEDSAVYLCASSLVWTSGAKETQYFGPGTRLLVL.

The chain has TRBV25-1 and TRBJ2-1; 12 bases are shared with TRBD2. Germline CDR1 reads MGHDK; CDR2 reads SYGVNS. This CDR3 region has 15 residues. J lost 8 bases, V lost 2 bases, and 4 bases had no gene match. Here the CDR3 DNA reads TGTGCCAGCAGTGAAAGGGGACTAGCGGGCTATGAGCAGTTCTTC. It is translated as CASSERGLAGYEQFF.

V and J are TRBV28 and TRBJ2-3; D assignment may be TRBD1 or TRBD2 (5 bases each). Germline loops: CDR1 MDHEN, CDR2 SYDVKM. Trimming left V 5 bases short and J 4 bases short, with 13 bases between. This CDR3 region has 14 residues. CDR3 nucleotides: TGTGCCAGCAGTGCCTCACCGGGACCAGATACGCAGTATTTT. Its translation is CASSASPGPDTQYF.

This clonotype was seen more than once but under ten times. V and J are TRBV4-2 and TRBJ2-6; D remains unclear. Trimming shortened V by 2 bases and J by 5 bases, and 13 bases separated the two germline ends. This CDR3 is built from 16 residues. In germline, CDR1 is LGHNA, CDR2 YNFKEQ. As DNA, the CDR3 is TGTGCCAGCAGCCAAATTTCAGGTGTATGGGCCAACGTCCTGACTTTC. This translates into CASSQISGVWANVLTF.